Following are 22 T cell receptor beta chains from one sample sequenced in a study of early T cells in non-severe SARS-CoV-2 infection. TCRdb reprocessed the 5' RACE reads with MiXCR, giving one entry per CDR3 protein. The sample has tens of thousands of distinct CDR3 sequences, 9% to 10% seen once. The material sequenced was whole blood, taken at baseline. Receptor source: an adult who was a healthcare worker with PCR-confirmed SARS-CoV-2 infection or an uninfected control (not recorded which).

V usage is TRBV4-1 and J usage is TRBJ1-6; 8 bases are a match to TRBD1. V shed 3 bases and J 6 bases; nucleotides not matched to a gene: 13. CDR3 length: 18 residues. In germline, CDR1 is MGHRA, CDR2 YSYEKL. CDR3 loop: CASSHEGQGPSPNSPLHF. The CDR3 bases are TGCGCCAGCAGCCACGAAGGACAGGGCCCTAGCCCTAATTCACCCCTCCACTTT.

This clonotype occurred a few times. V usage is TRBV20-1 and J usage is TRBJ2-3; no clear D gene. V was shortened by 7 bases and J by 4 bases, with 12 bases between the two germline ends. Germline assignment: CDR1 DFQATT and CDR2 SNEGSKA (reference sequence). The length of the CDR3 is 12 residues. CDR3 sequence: CSVHGFADTQYF. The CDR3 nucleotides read TGCAGTGTTCACGGGTTCGCAGATACGCAGTATTTT.

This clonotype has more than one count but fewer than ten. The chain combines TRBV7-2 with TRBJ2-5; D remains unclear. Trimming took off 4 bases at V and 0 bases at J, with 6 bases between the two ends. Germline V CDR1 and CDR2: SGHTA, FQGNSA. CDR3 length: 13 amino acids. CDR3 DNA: TGTGCCAGCAGCTCCCCGGACCAAGAGACCCAGTACTTC. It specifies CASSSPDQETQYF.

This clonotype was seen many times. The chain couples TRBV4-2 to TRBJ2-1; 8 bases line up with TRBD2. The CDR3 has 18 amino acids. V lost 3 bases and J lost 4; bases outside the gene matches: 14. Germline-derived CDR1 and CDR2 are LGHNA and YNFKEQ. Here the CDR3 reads CASSQSVSGLEIYNEQFF. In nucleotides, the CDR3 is TGTGCCAGCAGCCAGAGTGTTTCGGGACTAGAAATTTACAATGAGCAGTTCTTC.

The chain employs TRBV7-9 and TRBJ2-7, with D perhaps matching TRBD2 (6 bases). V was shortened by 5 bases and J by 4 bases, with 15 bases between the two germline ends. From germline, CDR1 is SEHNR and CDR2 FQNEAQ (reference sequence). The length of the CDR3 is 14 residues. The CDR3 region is CASSPGTGPYEQYF. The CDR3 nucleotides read TGTGCCAGCAGCCCGGGGACTGGCCCGTACGAGCAGTACTTC.

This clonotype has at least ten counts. The CDR3 protein is CASSQGHGYQETQYF. CDR3 nucleotides: TGTGCCAGCTCTCAGGGGCATGGATACCAAGAGACCCAGTACTTC. The chain combines TRBV18 with TRBJ2-5; D is perhaps TRBD1 (6 bases). The CDR3 has 15 residues. Trimming pared 6 bases from V and 0 bases from J, leaving 14 bases between. Germline V CDR1 and CDR2: KGHSH, LQKENI.

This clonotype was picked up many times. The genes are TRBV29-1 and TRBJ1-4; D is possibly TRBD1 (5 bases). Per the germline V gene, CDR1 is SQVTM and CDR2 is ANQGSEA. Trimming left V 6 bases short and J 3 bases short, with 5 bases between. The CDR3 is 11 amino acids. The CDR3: CSVGANEKLFF. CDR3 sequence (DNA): TGCAGCGTGGGGGCTAATGAAAAACTGTTTTTT.

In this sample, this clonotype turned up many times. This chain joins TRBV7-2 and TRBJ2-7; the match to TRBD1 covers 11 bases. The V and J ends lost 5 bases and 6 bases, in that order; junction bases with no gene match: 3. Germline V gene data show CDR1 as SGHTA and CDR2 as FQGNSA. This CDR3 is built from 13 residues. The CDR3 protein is CASSPDRGREQYF. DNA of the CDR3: TGTGCCAGCAGCCCGGACAGGGGGCGCGAGCAGTACTTC.

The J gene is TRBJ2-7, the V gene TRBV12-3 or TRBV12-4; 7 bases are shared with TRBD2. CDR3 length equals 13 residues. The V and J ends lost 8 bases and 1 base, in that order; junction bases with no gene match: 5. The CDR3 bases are TGTGCCAGCTGCTCGGGACTATCCTACGAGCAGTACTTC. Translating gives CASCSGLSYEQYF.

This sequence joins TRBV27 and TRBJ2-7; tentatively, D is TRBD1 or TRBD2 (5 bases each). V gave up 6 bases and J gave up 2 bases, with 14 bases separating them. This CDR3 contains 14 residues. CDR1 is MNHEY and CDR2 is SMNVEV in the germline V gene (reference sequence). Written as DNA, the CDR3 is TGTGCCAGCAGCGCCGGGACGGTAGCCTACGAGCAGTACTTC. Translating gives CASSAGTVAYEQYF.

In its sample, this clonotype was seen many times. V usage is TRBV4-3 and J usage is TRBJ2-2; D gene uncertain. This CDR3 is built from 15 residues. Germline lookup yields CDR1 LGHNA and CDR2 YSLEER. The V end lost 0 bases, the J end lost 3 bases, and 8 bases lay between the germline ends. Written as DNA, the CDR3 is TGCGCCAGCAGCCAAGATGTCGGGTACACCGGGGAGCTGTTTTTT. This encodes CASSQDVGYTGELFF.

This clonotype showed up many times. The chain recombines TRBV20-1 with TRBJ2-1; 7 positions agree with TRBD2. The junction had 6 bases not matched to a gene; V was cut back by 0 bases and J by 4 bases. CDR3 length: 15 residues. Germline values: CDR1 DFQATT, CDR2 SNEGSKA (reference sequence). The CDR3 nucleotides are TGCAGTGCTAGAGATGGTTTCGGGGGGTACAATGAGCAGTTCTTC. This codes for CSARDGFGGYNEQFF.

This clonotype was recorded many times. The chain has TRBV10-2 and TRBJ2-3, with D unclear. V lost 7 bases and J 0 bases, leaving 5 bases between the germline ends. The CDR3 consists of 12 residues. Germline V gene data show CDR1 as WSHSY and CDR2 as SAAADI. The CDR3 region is CASTGSTDTQYF. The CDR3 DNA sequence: TGCGCCAGCACCGGTAGCACAGATACGCAGTATTTT.

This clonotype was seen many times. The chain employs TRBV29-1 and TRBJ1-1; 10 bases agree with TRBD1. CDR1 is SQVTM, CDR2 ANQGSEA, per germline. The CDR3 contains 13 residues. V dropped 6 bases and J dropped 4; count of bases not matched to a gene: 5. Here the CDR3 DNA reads TGCAGCGTAAACCGGGACAGGGGCACTGAAGCTTTCTTT. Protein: CSVNRDRGTEAFF.

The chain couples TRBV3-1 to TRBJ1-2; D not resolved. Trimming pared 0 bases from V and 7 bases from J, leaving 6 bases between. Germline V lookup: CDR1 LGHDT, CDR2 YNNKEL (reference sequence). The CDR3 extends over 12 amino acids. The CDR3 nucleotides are TGTGCCAGCAGCCAAGACCAGTCTGGCTACACCTTC. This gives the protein CASSQDQSGYTF.

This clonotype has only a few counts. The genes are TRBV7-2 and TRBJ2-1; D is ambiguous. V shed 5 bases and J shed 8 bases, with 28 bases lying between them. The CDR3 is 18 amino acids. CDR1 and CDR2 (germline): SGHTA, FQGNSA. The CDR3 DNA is TGTGCCAGCAGCCTTAACATGGGTAGCCGGAGCTCCATGGATGAGCAGTTCTTC. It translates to CASSLNMGSRSSMDEQFF.

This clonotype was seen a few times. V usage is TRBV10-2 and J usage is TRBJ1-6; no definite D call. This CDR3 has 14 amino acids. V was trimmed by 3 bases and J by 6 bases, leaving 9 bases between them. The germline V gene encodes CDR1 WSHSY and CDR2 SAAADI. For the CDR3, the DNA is TGCGCCAGCAGTGAACCGGGTTTTAATTCACCCCTCCACTTT. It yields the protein CASSEPGFNSPLHF.

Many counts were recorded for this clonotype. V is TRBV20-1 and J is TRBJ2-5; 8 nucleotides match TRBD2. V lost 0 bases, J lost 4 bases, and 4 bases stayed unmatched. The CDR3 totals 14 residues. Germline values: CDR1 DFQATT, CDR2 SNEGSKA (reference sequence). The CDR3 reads CSARERAGGETQYF. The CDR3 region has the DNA TGCAGTGCTAGAGAACGGGCGGGGGGAGAGACCCAGTACTTC.

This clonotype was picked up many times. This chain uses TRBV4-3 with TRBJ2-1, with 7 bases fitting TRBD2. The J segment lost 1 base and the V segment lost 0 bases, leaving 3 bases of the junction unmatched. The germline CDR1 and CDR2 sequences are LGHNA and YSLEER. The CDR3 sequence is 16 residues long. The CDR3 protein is CASSQETGGSYNEQFF. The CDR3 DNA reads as TGCGCCAGCAGCCAAGAGACGGGAGGTTCCTACAATGAGCAGTTCTTC.

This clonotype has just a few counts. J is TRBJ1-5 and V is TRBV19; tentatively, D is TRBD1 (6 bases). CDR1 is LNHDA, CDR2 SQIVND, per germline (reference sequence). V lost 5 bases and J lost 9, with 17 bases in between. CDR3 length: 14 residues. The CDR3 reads CASSPGTSLSPQHF. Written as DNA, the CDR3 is TGTGCCAGTAGTCCCGGGACATCCCTTTCGCCCCAGCATTTT. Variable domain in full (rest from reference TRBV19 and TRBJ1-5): DGGITQSPKYLFRKEGQNVTLSCEQNLNHDAMYWYRQDPGQGLRLIYYSQIVNDFQKGDIAEGYSVSREKKESFPLTVTSAQKNPTAFYLCASSPGTSLSPQHFGDGTRLSIL.

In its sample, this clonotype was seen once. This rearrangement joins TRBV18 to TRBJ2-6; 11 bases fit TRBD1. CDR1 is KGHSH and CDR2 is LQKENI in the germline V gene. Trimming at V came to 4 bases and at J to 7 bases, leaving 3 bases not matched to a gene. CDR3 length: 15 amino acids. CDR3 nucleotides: TGTGCCAGCTCACGGACAGGGGGCCGAGCCAACGTCCTGACTTTC. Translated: CASSRTGGRANVLTF. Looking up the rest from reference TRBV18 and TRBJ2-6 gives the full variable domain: NAGVMQNPRHLVRRRGQEARLRCSPMKGHSHVYWYRQLPEEGLKFMVYLQKENIIDESGMPKERFSAEFPKEGPSILRIQQVVRGDSAAYFCASSRTGGRANVLTFGAGSRLTVL.

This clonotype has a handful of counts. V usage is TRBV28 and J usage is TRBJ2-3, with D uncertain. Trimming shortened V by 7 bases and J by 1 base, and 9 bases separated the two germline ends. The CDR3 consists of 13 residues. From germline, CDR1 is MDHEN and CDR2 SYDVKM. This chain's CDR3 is CASIGPGTDTQYF. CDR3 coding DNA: TGTGCCAGCATCGGGCCGGGCACAGATACGCAGTATTTT.